The entry below gives a single TCR beta chain sequence along with its context. The antigen remains unidentified. These data come from a study of CD8 T cells in Susac syndrome. On the study more broadly: Treatment status at blood draw for the Susac syndrome patients was therapy-naive, corticosteroids, or intravenous immunoglobulin alone.

Random hexamers were used to reverse transcribe about 0.45 to 1 ug of RNA. From the immunoSEQ multiplex PCR reads, TCRdb called clonotypes with MiXCR, one entry per CDR3 protein. The sample includes about 84,000 distinct CDR3 sequences, approximately 96% of them seen just once. Trimming left V 5 bases short and J 4 bases short, with 11 bases between. Looked up from germline, CDR1 is SQVTM and CDR2 is ANQGSEA. This CDR3 comprises 13 residues. Study results and limitations: The study identified about sixteen and five Susac-specific public clones in total CD8+ and CD8+ TEMRA repertoires. TEMRA cells and active patients showed peak Susac CD8+ clonal expansion.

This chain uses TRBV29-1 with TRBJ2-2; D might be TRBD1 (6 bases). This receptor was taken from a human donor with Susac syndrome. Specimen: CD8+ T cells from PBMCs. The CDR3 DNA reads TGCAGCGTTATGGGGGCAGTCACCGGGGAGCTGTTTTTT. The encoded protein is CSVMGAVTGELFF.